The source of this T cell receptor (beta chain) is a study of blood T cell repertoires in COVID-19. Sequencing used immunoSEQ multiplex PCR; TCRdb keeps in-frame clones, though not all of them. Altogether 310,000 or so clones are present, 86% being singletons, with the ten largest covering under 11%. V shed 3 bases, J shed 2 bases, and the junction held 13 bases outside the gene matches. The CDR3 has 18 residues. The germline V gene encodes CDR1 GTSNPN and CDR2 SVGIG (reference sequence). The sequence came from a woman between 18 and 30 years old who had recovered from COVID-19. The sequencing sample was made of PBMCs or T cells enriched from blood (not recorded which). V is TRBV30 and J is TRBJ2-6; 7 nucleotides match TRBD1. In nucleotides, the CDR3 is TGTGCCTGGAGCCGTAACCTCCCAACAGGGGCTGGGGCCAACGTCCTGACTTTC. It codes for CAWSRNLPTGAGANVLTF.